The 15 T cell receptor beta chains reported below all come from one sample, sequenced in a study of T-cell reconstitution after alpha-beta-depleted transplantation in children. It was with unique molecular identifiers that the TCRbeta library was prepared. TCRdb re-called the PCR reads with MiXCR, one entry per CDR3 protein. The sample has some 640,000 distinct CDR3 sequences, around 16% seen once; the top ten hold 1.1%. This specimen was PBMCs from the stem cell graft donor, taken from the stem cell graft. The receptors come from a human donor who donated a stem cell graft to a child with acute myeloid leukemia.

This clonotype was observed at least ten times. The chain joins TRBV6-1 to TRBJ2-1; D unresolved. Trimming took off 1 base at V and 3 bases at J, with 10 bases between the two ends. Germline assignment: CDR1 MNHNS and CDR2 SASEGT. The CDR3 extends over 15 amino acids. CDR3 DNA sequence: TGTGCCAGCAGTGAAGATCGTGCCCACTACAATGAGCAGTTCTTC. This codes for CASSEDRAHYNEQFF.

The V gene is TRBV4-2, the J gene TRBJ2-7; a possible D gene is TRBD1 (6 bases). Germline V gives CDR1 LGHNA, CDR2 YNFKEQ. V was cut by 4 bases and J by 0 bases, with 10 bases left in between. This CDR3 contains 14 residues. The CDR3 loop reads CASSPGTPSYEQYF. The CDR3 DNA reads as TGTGCCAGCAGCCCCGGGACACCCTCCTACGAGCAGTACTTC.

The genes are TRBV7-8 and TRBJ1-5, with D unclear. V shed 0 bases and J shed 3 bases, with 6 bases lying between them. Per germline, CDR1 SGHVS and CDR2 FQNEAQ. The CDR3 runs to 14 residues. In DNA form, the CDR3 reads TGTGCCAGCAGCTTAGCGCCAGACAATCAGCCCCAGCATTTT. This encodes CASSLAPDNQPQHF.

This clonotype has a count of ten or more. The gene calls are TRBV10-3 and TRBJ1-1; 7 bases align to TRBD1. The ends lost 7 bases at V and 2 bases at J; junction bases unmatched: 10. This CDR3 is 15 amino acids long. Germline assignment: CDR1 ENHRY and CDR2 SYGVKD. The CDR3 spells CAITPGGGRNTEAFF. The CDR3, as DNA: TGTGCCATCACCCCAGGGGGGGGGCGCAACACTGAAGCTTTCTTT.

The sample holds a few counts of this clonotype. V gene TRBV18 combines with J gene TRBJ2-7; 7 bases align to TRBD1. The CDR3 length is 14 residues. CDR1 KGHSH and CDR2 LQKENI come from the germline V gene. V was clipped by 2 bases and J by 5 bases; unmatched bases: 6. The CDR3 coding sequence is TGTGCCAGCTCACCAAAAGGGGGCTCGGACGAGCAGTACTTC. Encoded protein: CASSPKGGSDEQYF.

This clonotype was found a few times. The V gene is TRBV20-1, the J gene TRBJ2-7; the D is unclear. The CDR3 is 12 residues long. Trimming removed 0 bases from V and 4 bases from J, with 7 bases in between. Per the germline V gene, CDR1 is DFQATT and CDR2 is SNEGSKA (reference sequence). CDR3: CSARDMTYEQYF. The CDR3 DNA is TGCAGTGCTAGAGACATGACGTACGAGCAGTACTTC.

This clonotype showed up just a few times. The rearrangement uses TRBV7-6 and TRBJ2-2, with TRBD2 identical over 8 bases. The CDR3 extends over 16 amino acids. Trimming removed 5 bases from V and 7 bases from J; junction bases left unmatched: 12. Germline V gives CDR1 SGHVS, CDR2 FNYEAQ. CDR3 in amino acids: CASSRAGDGSGGELFF. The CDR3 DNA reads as TGTGCCAGCAGCCGAGCGGGGGACGGGTCCGGCGGGGAGCTGTTTTTT.

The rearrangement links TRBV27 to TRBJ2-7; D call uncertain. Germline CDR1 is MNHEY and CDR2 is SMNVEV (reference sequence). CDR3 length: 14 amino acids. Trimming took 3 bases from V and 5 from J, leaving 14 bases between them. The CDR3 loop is CASSFVRQLNEQYF. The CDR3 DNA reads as TGTGCCAGCAGTTTTGTACGGCAACTCAACGAGCAGTACTTC.

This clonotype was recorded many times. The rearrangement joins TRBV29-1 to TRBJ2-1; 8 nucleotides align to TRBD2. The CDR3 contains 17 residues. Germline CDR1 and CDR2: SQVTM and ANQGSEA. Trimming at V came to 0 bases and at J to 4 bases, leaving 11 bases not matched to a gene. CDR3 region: CSVEDSSRGGRYNEQFF. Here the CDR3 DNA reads TGCAGCGTTGAAGATTCTAGTCGGGGGGGCAGATACAATGAGCAGTTCTTC.

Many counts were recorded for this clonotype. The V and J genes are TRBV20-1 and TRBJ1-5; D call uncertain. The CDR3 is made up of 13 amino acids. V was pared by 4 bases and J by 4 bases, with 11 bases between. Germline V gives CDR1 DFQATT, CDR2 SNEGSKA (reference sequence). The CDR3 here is CSAMVPPNQPQHF. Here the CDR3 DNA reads TGCAGTGCTATGGTTCCCCCTAATCAGCCCCAGCATTTT.

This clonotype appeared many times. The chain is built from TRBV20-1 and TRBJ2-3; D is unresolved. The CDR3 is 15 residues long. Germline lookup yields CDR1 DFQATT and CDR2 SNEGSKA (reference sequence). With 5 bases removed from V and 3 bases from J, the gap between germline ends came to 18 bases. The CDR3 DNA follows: TGCAGTGCTCAAATACCAACCCCTTTGACAGATACGCAGTATTTT. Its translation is CSAQIPTPLTDTQYF.

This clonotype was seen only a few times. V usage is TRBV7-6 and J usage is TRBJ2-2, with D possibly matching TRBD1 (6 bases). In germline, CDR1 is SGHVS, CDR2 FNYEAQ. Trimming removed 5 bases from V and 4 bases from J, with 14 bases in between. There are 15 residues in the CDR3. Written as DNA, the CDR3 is TGTGCCAGCAGCAAGTACAGGGTTGGCACCGGGGAGCTGTTTTTT. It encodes CASSKYRVGTGELFF.

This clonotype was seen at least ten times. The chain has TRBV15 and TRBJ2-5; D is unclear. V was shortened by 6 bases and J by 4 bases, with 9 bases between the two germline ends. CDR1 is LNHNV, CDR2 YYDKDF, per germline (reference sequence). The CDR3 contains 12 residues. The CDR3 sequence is CATSGGLETQYF. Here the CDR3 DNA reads TGTGCCACCAGTGGTGGGTTAGAGACCCAGTACTTC.

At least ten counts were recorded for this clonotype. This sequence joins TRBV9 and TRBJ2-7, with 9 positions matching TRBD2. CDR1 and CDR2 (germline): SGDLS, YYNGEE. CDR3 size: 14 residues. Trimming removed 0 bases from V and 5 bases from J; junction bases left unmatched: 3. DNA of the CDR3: TGTGCCAGCAGCGTAGGAGCTAGCGGGGACGAGCAGTACTTC. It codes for CASSVGASGDEQYF.

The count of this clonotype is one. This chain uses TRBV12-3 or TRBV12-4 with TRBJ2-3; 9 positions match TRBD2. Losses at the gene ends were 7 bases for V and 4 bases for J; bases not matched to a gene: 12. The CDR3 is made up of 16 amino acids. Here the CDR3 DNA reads TGTGCCAGCACCCCAATCAGCGGGGGGAAAGCAGATACGCAGTATTTT. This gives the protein CASTPISGGKADTQYF.